This T cell receptor beta chain emerged from a study of blood T cell repertoires in COVID-19. Whole-study context: Researchers got acute and convalescent COVID-19 samples from the United States, Italy and Spain.

In the study's own analysis: Estimated nucleated cell counts came from reference gene primer amplification. TCRdb keeps only in-frame clones here, not all; method: immunoSEQ multiplex PCR. The V and J calls and clone size come from that table; D and trimming were worked out from the DNA. The sample shows 250,000 to 300,000 clones, roughly 93% of them seen only once. Participant ages covered roughly 18 to 89 years across around 22 US areas. Grouping used clinical history reported by participants in a survey and questionnaire. The CDR3 is 13 amino acids. Trimming shortened V by 1 base and J by 4 bases, and 10 bases separated the two germline ends. Per germline, CDR1 SQVTM and CDR2 ANQGSEA.

Sequencing was performed on PBMCs or T cells enriched from blood (not recorded which). This sequence originates from a middle-aged woman with acute COVID-19. The V and J genes are TRBV29-1 and TRBJ1-2; a weak D match, TRBD1 (5 bases). CDR3 in amino acids: CSVEGVQGYGYTF. Written as DNA, the CDR3 is TGCAGCGTTGAAGGCGTGCAGGGCTATGGCTACACCTTC.